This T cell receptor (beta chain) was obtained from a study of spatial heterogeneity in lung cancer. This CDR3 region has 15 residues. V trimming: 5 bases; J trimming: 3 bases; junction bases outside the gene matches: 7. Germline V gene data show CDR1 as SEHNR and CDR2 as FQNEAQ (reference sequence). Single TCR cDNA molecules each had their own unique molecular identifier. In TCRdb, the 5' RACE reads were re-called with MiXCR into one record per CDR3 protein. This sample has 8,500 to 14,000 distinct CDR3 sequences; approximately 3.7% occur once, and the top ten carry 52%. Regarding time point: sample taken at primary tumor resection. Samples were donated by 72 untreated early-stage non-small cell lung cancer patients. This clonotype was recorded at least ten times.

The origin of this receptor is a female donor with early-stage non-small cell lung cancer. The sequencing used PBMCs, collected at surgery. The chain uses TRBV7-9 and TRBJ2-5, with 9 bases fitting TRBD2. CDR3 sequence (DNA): TGTGCCAGCAGCCCCTTGACTAGCGGTAAAGAGACCCAGTACTTC. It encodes CASSPLTSGKETQYF.